This TCR beta chain was sequenced in a study of T cells in Graves' hyperthyroidism and ophthalmopathy. Study in general: Before any treatment, at initial diagnosis, peripheral blood was collected.

The CDR3 sequence is 15 residues long. Deletions cut 4 bases from V and 2 bases from J, with 12 bases between. Germline assignment: CDR1 MNHNS and CDR2 SASEGT. This clonotype showed up many times. It was RNA transcripts that yielded the amplified TCR beta CDR3 regions. An initial round of RT-PCR targeting the TCR CDR3 relied on the HTBI primer set. One entry per CDR3 protein, called by TCRdb with MiXCR from the multiplex PCR reads. The table records some 140,000 distinct CDR3 sequences, more than 20% of them present only once. Those with hyperthyroidism were 18 to 65 years old, newly diagnosed, and ill for under 2 months. An approximately 10 ml volume of fresh peripheral blood provided the PBMCs.

Material: blood. J is TRBJ2-1 and V is TRBV6-1; D remains unclear. The TCR comes from a woman aged 50 to 60 with Graves' hyperthyroidism that later progressed to Graves' ophthalmopathy. Here the CDR3 reads CASSGPPGPYNEQFF. The CDR3 DNA sequence: TGTGCCAGCAGTGGACCCCCTGGACCCTACAATGAGCAGTTCTTC.